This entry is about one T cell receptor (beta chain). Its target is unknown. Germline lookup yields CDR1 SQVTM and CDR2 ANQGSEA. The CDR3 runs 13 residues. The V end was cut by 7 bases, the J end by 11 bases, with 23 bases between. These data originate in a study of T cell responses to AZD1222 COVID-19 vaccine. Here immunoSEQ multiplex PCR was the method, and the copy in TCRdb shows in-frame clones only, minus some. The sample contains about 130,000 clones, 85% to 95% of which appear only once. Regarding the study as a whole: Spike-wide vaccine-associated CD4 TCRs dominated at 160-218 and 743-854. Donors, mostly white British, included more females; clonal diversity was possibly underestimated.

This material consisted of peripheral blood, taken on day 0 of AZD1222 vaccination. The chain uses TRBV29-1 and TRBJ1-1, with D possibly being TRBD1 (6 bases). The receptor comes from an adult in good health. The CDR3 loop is CSAPSTGSTGAFF. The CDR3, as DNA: TGCAGCGCGCCTTCCACCGGATCAACAGGGGCTTTCTTT.